The rows below give T cell receptor beta chains drawn from one sample of a study of T cell changes during pregnancy in multiple sclerosis. Clones were sequenced by immunoSEQ multiplex PCR, and TCRdb holds only the in-frame ones, with some missing. The sample lists roughly 110,000 clones, under 95% occurring once. The sequencing used peripheral blood, collected in the third trimester of pregnancy. Receptor source: a female donor in good health, enrolled as a control in a pregnancy study. The CDR3 runs from the conserved cysteine through the conserved F or W. The D gene is left open where the match is weak. The size of a clone is reported for some rows only, either as once, few or many, or as a class for expanded clones.

clone_size d_call j_call v_call cdr3_aa cdr3_nt
- TRBD2 TRBJ2-2 TRBV10-1 CASSEKGLAGGGNTGELFF TGCGCCAGCAGTGAGAAGGGACTAGCGGGGGGGGGAAACACCGGGGAGCTGTTTTTT
- TRBD2 TRBJ2-1 TRBV27 CASSPTGGPMDEQFF TGTGCCAGCAGTCCGACGGGGGGGCCTATGGATGAGCAGTTCTTC
- TRBD2 TRBJ2-3 TRBV2 CASSRLAGGSDTQYF TGTGCCAGCAGTCGACTAGCGGGGGGCTCAGATACGCAGTATTTT
once TRBD1 TRBJ1-4 TRBV5-8 CASSDDRDGTNEKLFF TGTGCCAGCAGCGACGACAGGGACGGAACTAATGAAAAACTGTTTTTT
- - TRBJ1-1 TRBV4-3 CASSQDGEAEAFF TGCGCCAGCAGCCAAGATGGGGAGGCGGAAGCTTTCTTT
- TRBD1 TRBJ1-1 TRBV29-1 CSVEDRGRRNTEAFF TGCAGCGTTGAAGACAGGGGGAGGAGGAACACTGAAGCTTTCTTT
- TRBD1 TRBJ1-2 TRBV9 CASSVGRQGANYGYTF TGTGCCAGCAGCGTAGGGAGACAGGGGGCGAACTATGGCTACACCTTC
- - TRBJ2-7 TRBV15 CATSRETGYEQYF TGTGCCACCAGCAGGGAAACAGGGTACGAGCAGTACTTC
- TRBD2 TRBJ2-2 TRBV7-6 CASSLAGGEVAGELFF TGTGCCAGCAGCTTAGCGGGGGGGGAAGTTGCCGGGGAGCTGTTTTTT
- TRBD1 TRBJ2-7 TRBV19 CASSIGDRGYEQYF TGTGCCAGTAGTATAGGGGACAGGGGTTATGAGCAGTACTTC
- TRBD1 TRBJ1-2 TRBV30 CAWSPQGTIGSGYTF TGTGCCTGGAGTCCACAGGGGACCATTGGATCGGGCTACACCTTC
- TRBD1 TRBJ2-4 TRBV4-1 CASSQGTELAKNIQYF TGCGCCAGCAGCCAGGGGACAGAACTAGCCAAAAACATTCAGTACTTC
once TRBD2 TRBJ2-3 TRBV7-2 CASSSSGTLADTQYF TGTGCCAGCAGCTCGAGCGGGACGCTCGCAGATACGCAGTATTTT
- - TRBJ1-5 TRBV18 CASSPAVTELGQPQHF TGTGCCAGCTCACCAGCGGTGACGGAGCTGGGTCAGCCCCAGCATTTT
few - TRBJ1-2 TRBV7-8 CASSDQGNYGYTF TGTGCCAGCAGCGACCAGGGAAACTATGGCTACACCTTC
few - TRBJ1-6 TRBV7-2 CASSWGGGEGSPLHF TGTGCCAGCAGCTGGGGGGGTGGGGAAGGTTCACCCCTCCACTTT
- - TRBJ1-1 TRBV5-1 CASREQRNTEAFF TGCGCCAGCAGGGAACAGAGAAACACTGAAGCTTTCTTT
- TRBD1 TRBJ1-5 TRBV6-5 CASSPGDRDNQPQHF TGTGCCAGCAGTCCCGGGGACAGGGACAATCAGCCCCAGCATTTT
- TRBD1 TRBJ2-7 TRBV6-1 CASSGAGTGVYEQYF TGTGCCAGCAGTGGGGCTGGGACAGGCGTTTACGAGCAGTACTTC
- TRBD2 TRBJ2-1 TRBV5-1 CASSLAASGSSYNEQFF TGCGCCAGCAGCTTGGCGGCTAGCGGGAGCTCCTACAATGAGCAGTTCTTC
- - TRBJ1-1 TRBV30 CAWSRQIKNTEAFF TGTGCCTGGAGTCGACAGATAAAGAACACTGAAGCTTTCTTT
- TRBD1 TRBJ1-2 TRBV7-2 CASSLETGGGYGYTF TGTGCCAGCAGCTTAGAAACAGGGGGCGGGTATGGCTACACCTTC
- TRBD1 TRBJ1-5 TRBV7-2 CASSTLAGQGNQPQHF TGTGCCAGCAGCACATTGGCGGGACAGGGAAATCAGCCCCAGCATTTT
- - TRBJ1-1 TRBV9 CASSVTGRNTEAFF TGTGCCAGCAGCGTTACAGGGAGGAACACTGAAGCTTTCTTT
- - TRBJ1-1 TRBV11-2 CASSLEPGPNTEAFF TGTGCCAGCAGCTTAGAACCGGGTCCAAACACTGAAGCTTTCTTT
- TRBD1 TRBJ2-3 TRBV18 CASSPPGQSTDTQYF TGTGCCAGCTCACCCCCGGGACAGAGCACAGATACGCAGTATTTT
- TRBD1 TRBJ1-2 TRBV12-5 CASGLAGGKGYTF TGTGCTAGTGGTTTGGCAGGGGGCAAGGGCTACACCTTC
- TRBD2 TRBJ2-1 TRBV10-2 CASSEWRGVNEQFF TGCGCCAGCAGTGAGTGGCGGGGGGTCAATGAGCAGTTCTTC
- - TRBJ2-7 TRBV6-4 CASSNRAVVRPAVYEQYF TGTGCCAGCAGTAACAGGGCCGTAGTACGGCCAGCCGTCTACGAGCAGTACTTC
- - TRBJ1-2 TRBV19 CASSIVEGNYGYTF TGTGCCAGTAGTATAGTTGAGGGCAACTATGGCTACACCTTC
- TRBD1 TRBJ1-1 TRBV19 CASTQQGAGFGTAEAFF TGTGCCAGTACCCAACAGGGGGCGGGTTTTGGGACGGCTGAAGCTTTCTTT
- - TRBJ1-1 TRBV11-2 CASSLGGIQGFVTEAFF TGTGCCAGCAGCTTAGGGGGAATACAGGGCTTTGTAACTGAAGCTTTCTTT
- TRBD1 TRBJ2-1 TRBV11-3 CASSLGPTGGNEQFF TGTGCCAGCAGCTTAGGACCGACAGGGGGGAATGAGCAGTTCTTC
once - TRBJ1-4 TRBV30 CAWSKGLESRQTNEKLFF TGTGCCTGGAGTAAGGGGCTAGAGAGCCGCCAGACTAATGAAAAACTGTTTTTT
- TRBD2 TRBJ2-1 TRBV15 CATSSRGVHYNEQFF TGTGCCACCAGCAGCCGGGGGGTCCACTACAATGAGCAGTTCTTC
- - TRBJ1-4 TRBV4-3 CASSQGSQANNEKLFF TGCGCCAGCAGCCAAGGGTCACAGGCTAATAATGAAAAACTGTTTTTT
- TRBD1 TRBJ1-1 TRBV5-8 CASSYYTGVNTEAFF TGTGCCAGCAGCTATTACACAGGGGTGAACACTGAAGCTTTCTTT
- - TRBJ1-2 TRBV7-3 CASSFDATNNYGYTF TGTGCCAGCAGCTTCGACGCTACTAATAACTATGGCTACACCTTC
- TRBD1 TRBJ2-6 TRBV7-3 CASSVTGAGANVLTF TGTGCCAGCAGCGTTACAGGGGCTGGGGCCAACGTCCTGACTTTC
- - TRBJ1-1 TRBV7-3 CASRFGGEGTEAFF TGTGCCAGCAGGTTCGGGGGGGAGGGCACTGAAGCTTTCTTT
- TRBD1 TRBJ1-2 TRBV4-3 CASSLGQGASNYGYTF TGCGCCAGCAGCCTTGGACAGGGGGCCTCTAATTATGGCTACACCTTC
- - TRBJ1-2 TRBV4-3 CASSPRSDTALPNYGYTF TGCGCCAGCAGCCCTAGGTCGGACACCGCCCTTCCTAACTATGGCTACACCTTC
- - TRBJ1-4 TRBV4-3 CASSHGQPATNEKLFF TGCGCCAGCAGCCATGGACAGCCAGCAACTAATGAAAAACTGTTTTTT
- TRBD1 TRBJ1-6 TRBV9 CASSVAGDRGKSSPLHF TGTGCCAGCAGCGTAGCTGGCGACAGGGGTAAGAGTTCACCCCTCCACTTT
- - TRBJ1-1 TRBV9 CASSVVGGAVGTEAFF TGTGCCAGCAGCGTAGTCGGGGGGGCGGTGGGTACTGAAGCTTTCTTT
- TRBD1 TRBJ2-7 TRBV2 CASRSGTGTYEQYF TGTGCCAGCAGGTCCGGGACAGGGACCTACGAGCAGTACTTC
- TRBD1 TRBJ1-5 TRBV19 CASSIRQGAPQPQHF TGTGCCAGTAGTATCCGTCAGGGGGCCCCTCAGCCCCAGCATTTT
- - TRBJ2-3 TRBV7-9 CASSPRVGGPDTQYF TGTGCCAGCAGCCCCCGTGTGGGAGGTCCTGATACGCAGTATTTT
- - TRBJ2-6 TRBV11-3 CASSLNSGLSGANVLTF TGTGCCAGCAGCTTAAACTCGGGGTTATCTGGGGCCAACGTCCTGACTTTC
- - TRBJ1-2 TRBV5-6 CASSTGVLYGYTF TGTGCCAGCAGCACGGGGGTCCTCTATGGCTACACCTTC
- - TRBJ1-1 TRBV6-6 CASSPPGQNTEAFF TGTGCCAGCAGTCCTCCGGGTCAGAACACTGAAGCTTTCTTT
- - TRBJ1-2 TRBV7-6 CASSLMGHTDTYGYTF TGTGCCAGCAGCTTAATGGGGCACACGGATACCTATGGCTACACCTTC
- TRBD1 TRBJ1-2 TRBV30 CAWRTGDRVCTF TGTGCCTGGCGGACCGGGGACAGGGTTTGCACCTTC
- - TRBJ2-5 TRBV2 CASSVGPPSQYF TGTGCCAGCAGTGTGGGGCCGCCCTCCCAGTACTTC
- TRBD1 TRBJ1-2 TRBV4-2 CASSPLTGNSYGYTF TGTGCCAGCAGCCCCCTGACAGGGAATAGCTATGGCTACACCTTC
- - TRBJ1-6 TRBV27 CASTNTEPDSPLHF TGTGCCAGCACCAACACGGAGCCAGATTCACCCCTCCACTTT
- - TRBJ1-1 TRBV2 CASRLNMNTEAFF TGTGCCAGCAGGTTGAACATGAACACTGAAGCTTTCTTT
- - TRBJ1-2 TRBV27 CASFNPRGAGGYTF TGTGCCAGCTTTAACCCCCGAGGCGCGGGGGGCTACACCTTC
- TRBD1 TRBJ1-5 TRBV5-5 CASSFGDSPSQPQHF TGTGCCAGCAGCTTTGGGGACAGCCCCTCTCAGCCCCAGCATTTT
- TRBD2 TRBJ2-7 TRBV7-2 CASSLAGTSGGYEQYF TGTGCCAGCAGCTTAGCGGGGACTAGCGGGGGATACGAGCAGTACTTC